This record covers a single T cell receptor (beta chain). This sample is drawn from a study of tumor-infiltrating lymphocytes in oesophageal squamous cell carcinoma. TCRdb re-called the PCR reads with MiXCR, one entry per CDR3 protein. The sample contains approximately 9,700 distinct CDR3 sequences, approximately 59% of which appear only once. This CDR3 comprises 15 residues. Trimming removed 2 bases from V and 0 bases from J, with 9 bases in between. Germline V gene lookup returns CDR1 MDHEN and CDR2 SYDVKM. Sample: esophageal tumor tissue. The V call is TRBV28, the J call TRBJ2-3; no clear D gene. This receptor was identified in a male donor with esophageal squamous cell carcinoma. CDR3 region: CASSLMGSSTDTQYF. Written as DNA, the CDR3 is TGTGCCAGCAGTTTAATGGGATCTAGCACAGATACGCAGTATTTT.